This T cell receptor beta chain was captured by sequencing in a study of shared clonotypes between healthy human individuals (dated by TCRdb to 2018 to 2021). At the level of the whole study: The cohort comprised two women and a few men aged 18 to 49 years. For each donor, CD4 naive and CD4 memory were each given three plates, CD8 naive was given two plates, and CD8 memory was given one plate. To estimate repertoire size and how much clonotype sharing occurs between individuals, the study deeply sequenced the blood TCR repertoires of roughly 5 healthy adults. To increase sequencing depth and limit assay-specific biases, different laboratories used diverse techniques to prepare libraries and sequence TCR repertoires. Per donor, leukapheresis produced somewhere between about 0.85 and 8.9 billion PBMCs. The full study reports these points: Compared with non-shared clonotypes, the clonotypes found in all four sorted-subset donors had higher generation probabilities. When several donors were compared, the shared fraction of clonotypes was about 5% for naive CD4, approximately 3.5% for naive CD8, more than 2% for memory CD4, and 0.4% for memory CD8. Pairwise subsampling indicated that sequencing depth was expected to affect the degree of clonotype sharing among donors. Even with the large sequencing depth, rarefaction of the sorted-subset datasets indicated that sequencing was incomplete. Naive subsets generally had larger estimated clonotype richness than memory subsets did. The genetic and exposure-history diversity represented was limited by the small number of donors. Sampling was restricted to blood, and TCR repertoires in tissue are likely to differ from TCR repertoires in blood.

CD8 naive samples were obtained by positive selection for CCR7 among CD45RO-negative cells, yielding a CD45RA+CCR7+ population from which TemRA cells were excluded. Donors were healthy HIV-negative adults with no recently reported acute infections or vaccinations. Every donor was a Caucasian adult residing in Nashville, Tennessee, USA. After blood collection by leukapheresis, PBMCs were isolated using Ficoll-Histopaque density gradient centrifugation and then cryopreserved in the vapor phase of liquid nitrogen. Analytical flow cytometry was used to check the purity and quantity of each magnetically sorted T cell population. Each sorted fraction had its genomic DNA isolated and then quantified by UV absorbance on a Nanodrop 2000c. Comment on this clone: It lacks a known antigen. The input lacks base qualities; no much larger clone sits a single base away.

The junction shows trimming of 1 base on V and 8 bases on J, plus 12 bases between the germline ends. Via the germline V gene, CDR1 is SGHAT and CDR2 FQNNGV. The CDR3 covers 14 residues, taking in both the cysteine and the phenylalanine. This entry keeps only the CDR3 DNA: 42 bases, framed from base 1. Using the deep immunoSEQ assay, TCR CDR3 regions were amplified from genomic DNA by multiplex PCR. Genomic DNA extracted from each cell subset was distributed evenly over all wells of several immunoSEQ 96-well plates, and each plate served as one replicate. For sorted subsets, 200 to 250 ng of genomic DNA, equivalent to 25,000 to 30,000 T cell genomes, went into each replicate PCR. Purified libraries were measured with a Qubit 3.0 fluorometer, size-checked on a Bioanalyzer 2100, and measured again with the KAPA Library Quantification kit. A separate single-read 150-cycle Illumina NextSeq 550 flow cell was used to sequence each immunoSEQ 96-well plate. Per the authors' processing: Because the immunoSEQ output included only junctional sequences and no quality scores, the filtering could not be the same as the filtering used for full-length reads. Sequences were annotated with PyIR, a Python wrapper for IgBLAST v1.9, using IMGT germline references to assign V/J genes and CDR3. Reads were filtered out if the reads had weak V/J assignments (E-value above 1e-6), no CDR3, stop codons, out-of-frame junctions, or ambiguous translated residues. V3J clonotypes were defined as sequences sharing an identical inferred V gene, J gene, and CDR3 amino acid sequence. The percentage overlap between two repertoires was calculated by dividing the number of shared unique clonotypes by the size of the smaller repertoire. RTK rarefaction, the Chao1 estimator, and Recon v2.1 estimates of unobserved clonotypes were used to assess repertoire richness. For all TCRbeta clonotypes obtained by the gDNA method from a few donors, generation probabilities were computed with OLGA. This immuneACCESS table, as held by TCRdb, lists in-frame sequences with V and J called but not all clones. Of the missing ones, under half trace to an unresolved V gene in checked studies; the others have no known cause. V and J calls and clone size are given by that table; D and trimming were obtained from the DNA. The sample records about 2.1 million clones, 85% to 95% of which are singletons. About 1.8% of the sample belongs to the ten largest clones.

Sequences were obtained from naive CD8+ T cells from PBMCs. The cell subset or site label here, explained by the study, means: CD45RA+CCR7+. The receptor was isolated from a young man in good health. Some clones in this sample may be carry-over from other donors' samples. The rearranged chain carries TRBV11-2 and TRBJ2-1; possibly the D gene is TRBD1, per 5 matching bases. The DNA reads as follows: TGTGCCAGCAGCTTAGGGAATAGGGGCTATGAGCAGTTCTTC. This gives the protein CASSLGNRGYEQFF. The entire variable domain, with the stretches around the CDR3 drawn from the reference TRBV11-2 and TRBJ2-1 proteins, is EAGVAQSPRYKIIEKRQSVAFWCNPISGHATLYWYQQILGQGPKLLIQFQNNGVVDDSQLPKDRFSAERLKGVDSTLKIQPAKLEDSAVYLCASSLGNRGYEQFFGPGTRLTVL.